These T cell receptor beta chains were read from a single sample in a study of radiotherapy plus CTLA-4 blockade in lung cancer. Only in-frame clones appear in the TCRdb table, and some are missing; sequencing was by immunoSEQ multiplex PCR. The table shows about 98,000 clones, with approximately 86% occurring only once. The sequencing used peripheral blood, collected from a patient treated with radiotherapy plus ipilimumab. The origin of the receptors is a human donor with non-small cell lung cancer that progressed on radiotherapy plus ipilimumab. CDR3s leave out the opening cysteine and the closing phenylalanine or tryptophan. The order of the fields is V gene, CDR3 protein.

TRBV15 ATSRDRAATNYGYT
TRBV18 ASSRTPVGAEAF
TRBV7-9 ASSYGVTGWAF
TRBV18 ASSPAEGRNTEAF
TRBV11-3 ASSFEGTATEAF
TRBV5-4 ASSSTPYSNQPQH
TRBV27 ASSLVGGRADTQY
TRBV5-1 ASSLGTSNTDTQY
TRBV6-5 ASSQTGDVTNEQF
TRBV5-1 ASSLIEGEDTQY
TRBV5-1 ASSPGVRTSDGEQY
TRBV10-1 ASRADIQTGRQF
TRBV4-1 ASSRAGNEKLF
TRBV5-1 ASSLTPPSETQY
TRBV27 ASSLGLAGVGTDTQY
TRBV15 ATSTRTGPRNTEAF
TRBV29-1 SVEEVGSYEQF
TRBV5-1 ASSLEGSNYGYT
TRBV29-1 SETGSGEAF
TRBV5-1 ASSLEGEWDAEAF
TRBV15 ATSSPGPFAGYT
TRBV19 ASSIEGSLSDTQY
TRBV5-1 ASSPTMFQGRGEKLF
TRBV7-8 ASASGPGQGPS
TRBV6-6 ASSTGGLGSDEQF
TRBV7-3 ASSFLNTDTQY
TRBV5-6 ASRGGGGTIY
TRBV2 ASRYPGPLF
TRBV6-4 ASRRERASTDTQY
TRBV9 ASSAGQNQETQY
TRBV6-6 ASSYSSQGANEQY
TRBV27 ASRLLKPGTGPNYGYT
TRBV4-2 ASSQEDYSGRGTDTQY
TRBV5-4 ASSFFGASYEQY
TRBV6-6 ASSTTGTIGTEAF
TRBV27 ASNAGHPYGEQF
TRBV6-1 ASSEQSRGQI
TRBV5-5 ASSTTLDRAGYT
TRBV5-1 ASSLDHTLEEQY
TRBV2 ASSDRTGAETQY
TRBV15 ATSRDFGGAGGFNEQF
TRBV5-5 ASSLDWGQRNQPQH
TRBV5-4 ASSGGLAGGETQY
TRBV6-5 ASSFWTGAAEAF
TRBV6-1 ASSDAIGLGGPNYGYT
TRBV7-2 ASSFEQPQH
TRBV7-9 ASSLGTGSSYEQY
TRBV6-5 ASRITSGTEAF
TRBV30 AWSGTANYGYT
TRBV7-2 ASSPTLAGGKDTQY
TRBV30 AWGDGRSELF
TRBV5-4 ASSNRLMPGQERTTEAF
TRBV18 ASSPLGSDVDTQY
TRBV6-1 ASSEAPGQRRETQY
TRBV5-1 ASSLEGLVNSYEQY